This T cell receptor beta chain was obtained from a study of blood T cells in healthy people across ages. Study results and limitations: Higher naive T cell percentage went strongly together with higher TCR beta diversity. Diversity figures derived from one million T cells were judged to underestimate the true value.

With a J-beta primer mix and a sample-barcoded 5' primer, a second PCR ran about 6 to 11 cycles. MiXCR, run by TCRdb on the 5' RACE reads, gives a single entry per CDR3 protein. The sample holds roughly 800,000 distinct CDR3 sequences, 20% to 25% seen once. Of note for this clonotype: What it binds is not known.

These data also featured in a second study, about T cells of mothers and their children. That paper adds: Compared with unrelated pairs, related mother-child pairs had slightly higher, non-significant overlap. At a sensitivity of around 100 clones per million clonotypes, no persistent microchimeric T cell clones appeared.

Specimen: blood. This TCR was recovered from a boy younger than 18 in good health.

CDR3 sequence: CASSQPDRTTNEKLFF. CDR3 DNA sequence: TGCGCCAGCAGCCAACCAGACAGAACAACTAATGAAAAACTGTTTTTT. The chain joins TRBV4-1 to TRBJ1-4; the D gene is possibly TRBD1 (5 bases). V was pared by 2 bases and J by 0 bases, with 10 bases between. The CDR3 sequence is 16 residues long. Germline V gives CDR1 MGHRA, CDR2 YSYEKL.